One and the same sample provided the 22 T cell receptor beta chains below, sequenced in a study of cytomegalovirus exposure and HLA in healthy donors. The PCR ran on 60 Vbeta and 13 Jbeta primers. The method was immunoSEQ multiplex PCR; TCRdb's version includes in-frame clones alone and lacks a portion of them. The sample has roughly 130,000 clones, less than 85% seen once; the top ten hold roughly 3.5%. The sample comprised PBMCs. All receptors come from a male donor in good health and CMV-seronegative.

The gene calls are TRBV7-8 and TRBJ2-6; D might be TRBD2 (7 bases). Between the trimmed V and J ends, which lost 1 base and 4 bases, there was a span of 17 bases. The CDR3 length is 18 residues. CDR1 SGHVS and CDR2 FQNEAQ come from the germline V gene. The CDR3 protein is CASSLVVQGGTGANVLTF. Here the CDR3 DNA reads TGTGCCAGCAGCTTAGTTGTACAGGGAGGGACCGGGGCCAACGTCCTGACTTTC.

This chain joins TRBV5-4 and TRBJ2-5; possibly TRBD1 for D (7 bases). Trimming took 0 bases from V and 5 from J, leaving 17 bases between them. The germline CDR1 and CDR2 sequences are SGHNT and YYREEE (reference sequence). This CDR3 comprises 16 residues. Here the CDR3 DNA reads TGTGCCAGCAGCTTGGCGGGCCAGGGGGGCGGGGAGACCCAGTACTTC. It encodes CASSLAGQGGGETQYF.

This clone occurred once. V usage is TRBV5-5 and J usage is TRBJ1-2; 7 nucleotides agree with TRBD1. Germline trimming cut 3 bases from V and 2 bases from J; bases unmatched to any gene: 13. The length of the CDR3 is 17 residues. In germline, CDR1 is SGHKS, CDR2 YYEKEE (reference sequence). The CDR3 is CASSWGTAVTPNYGYTF. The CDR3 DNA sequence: TGTGCCAGCAGCTGGGGGACAGCTGTAACCCCAAACTATGGCTACACCTTC.

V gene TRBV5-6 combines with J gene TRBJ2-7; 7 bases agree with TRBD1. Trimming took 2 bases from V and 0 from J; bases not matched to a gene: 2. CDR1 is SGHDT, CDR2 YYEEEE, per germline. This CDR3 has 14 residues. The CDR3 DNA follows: TGTGCCAGCAGCTTTGGGACAGCCTCCTACGAGCAGTACTTC. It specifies CASSFGTASYEQYF.

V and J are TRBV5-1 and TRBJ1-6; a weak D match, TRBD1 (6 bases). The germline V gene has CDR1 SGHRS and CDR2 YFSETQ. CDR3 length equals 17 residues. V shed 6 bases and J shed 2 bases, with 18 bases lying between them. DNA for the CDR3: TGCGCCAGCAAACCTACCGCGGGGGCAACCTATAATTCACCCCTCCACTTT. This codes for CASKPTAGATYNSPLHF.

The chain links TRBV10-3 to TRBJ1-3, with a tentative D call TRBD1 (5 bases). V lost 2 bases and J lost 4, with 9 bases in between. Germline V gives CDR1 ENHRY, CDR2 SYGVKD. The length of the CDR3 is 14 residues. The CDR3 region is CAISEAREGNTIYF. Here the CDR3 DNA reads TGTGCCATCAGTGAGGCCAGGGAAGGAAACACCATATATTTT.

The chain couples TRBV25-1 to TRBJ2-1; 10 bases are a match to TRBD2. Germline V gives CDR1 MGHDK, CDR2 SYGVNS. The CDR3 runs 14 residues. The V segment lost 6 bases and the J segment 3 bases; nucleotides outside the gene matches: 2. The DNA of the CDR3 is TGTGCCAGCAGAGTAGCGGGAGGCTACAATGAGCAGTTCTTC. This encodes CASRVAGGYNEQFF. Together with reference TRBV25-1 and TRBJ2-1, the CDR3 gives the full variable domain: EADIYQTPRYLVIGTGKKITLECSQTMGHDKMYWYQQDPGMELHLIHYSYGVNSTEKGDLSSESTVSRIRTEHFPLTLESARPSHTSQYLCASRVAGGYNEQFFGPGTRLTVL.

CDR3 residues: CASSQAGLGDTQYF. As DNA, the CDR3 is TGCGCCAGCAGCCAAGCGGGGTTGGGAGATACGCAGTATTTT. The V call is TRBV4-1, the J call TRBJ2-3, with a weak D call TRBD2 (5 bases). V was pared by 1 base and J by 5 bases, with 10 bases between. Germline CDR1 and CDR2: MGHRA and YSYEKL. The CDR3 extends over 14 amino acids.

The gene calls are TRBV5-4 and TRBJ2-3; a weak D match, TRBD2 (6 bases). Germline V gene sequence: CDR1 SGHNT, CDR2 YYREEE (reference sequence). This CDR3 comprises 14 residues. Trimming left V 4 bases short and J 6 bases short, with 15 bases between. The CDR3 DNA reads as TGTGCCAGCAGCGAAAGGAGGGCCGTGGATACGCAGTATTTT. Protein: CASSERRAVDTQYF. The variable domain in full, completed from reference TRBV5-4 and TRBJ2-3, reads ETGVTQSPTHLIKTRGQQVTLRCSSQSGHNTVSWYQQALGQGPQFIFQYYREEENGRGNFPPRFSGLQFPNYSSELNVNALELDDSALYLCASSERRAVDTQYFGPGTRLTVL.

The CDR3 here is CASRTGGTYEQYF. CDR3 coding DNA: TGTGCCAGCAGGACAGGGGGGACCTACGAGCAGTACTTC. The chain combines TRBV27 with TRBJ2-7, with 9 nucleotides matching TRBD1. After removal of 6 bases from V and 2 bases from J, the junction contained 2 bases not matched to a gene. Germline V CDR1 and CDR2: MNHEY, SMNVEV (reference sequence). CDR3 length: 13 amino acids.

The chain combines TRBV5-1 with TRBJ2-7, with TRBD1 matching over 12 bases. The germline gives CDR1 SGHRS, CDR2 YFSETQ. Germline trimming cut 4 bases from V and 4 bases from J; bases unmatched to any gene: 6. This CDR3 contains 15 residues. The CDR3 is CASSPGTGGTYEQYF. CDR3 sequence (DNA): TGCGCCAGCAGCCCAGGGACAGGGGGCACGTACGAGCAGTACTTC.

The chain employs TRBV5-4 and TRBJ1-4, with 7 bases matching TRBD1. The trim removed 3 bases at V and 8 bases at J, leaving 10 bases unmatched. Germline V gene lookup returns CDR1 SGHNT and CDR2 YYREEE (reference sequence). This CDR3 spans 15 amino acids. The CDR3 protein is CASSSGTAFGEKLFF. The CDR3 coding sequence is TGTGCCAGCAGCTCCGGGACAGCTTTTGGCGAAAAACTGTTTTTT.

The CDR3: CASSTNSYEQYF. DNA for the CDR3: TGTGCCAGTAGTACCAACAGCTACGAGCAGTACTTC. The chain couples TRBV19 to TRBJ2-5; D call uncertain. Gene TRBJ2-7 matches the end of the DNA better, so the J call may be wrong. Germline V gene lookup returns CDR1 LNHDA and CDR2 SQIVND (reference sequence). The CDR3 contains 12 residues.

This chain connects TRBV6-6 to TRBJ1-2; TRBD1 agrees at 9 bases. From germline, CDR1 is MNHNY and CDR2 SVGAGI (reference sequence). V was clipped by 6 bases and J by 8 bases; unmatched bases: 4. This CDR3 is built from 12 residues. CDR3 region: CASRQGATGYTF. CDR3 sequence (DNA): TGTGCCAGCAGACAGGGGGCGACGGGCTACACCTTC.

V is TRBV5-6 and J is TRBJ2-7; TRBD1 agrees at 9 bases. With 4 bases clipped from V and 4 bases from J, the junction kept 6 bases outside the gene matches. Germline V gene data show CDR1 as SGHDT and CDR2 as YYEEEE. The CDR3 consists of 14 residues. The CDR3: CASSARDREYEQYF. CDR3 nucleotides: TGTGCCAGCAGCGCCCGGGACAGGGAGTACGAGCAGTACTTC. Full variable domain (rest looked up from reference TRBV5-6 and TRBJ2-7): DAGVTQSPTHLIKTRGQQVTLRCSPKSGHDTVSWYQQALGQGPQFIFQYYEEEERQRGNFPDRFSGHQFPNYSSELNVNALLLGDSALYLCASSARDREYEQYFGPGTRLTVT.

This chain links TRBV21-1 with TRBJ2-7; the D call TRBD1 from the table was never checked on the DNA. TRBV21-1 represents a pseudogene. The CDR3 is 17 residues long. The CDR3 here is CASSKVGTGVPYYEQYF. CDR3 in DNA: TGTGCCAGCAGCAAGGTTGGGACAGGGGTCCCTTACTACGAGCAGTACTTC.

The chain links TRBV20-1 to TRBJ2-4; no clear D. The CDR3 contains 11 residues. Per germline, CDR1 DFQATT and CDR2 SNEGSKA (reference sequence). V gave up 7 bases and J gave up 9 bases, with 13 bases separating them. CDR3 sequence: CSVLDLGIQYF. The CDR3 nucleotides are TGCAGTGTCCTCGACTTGGGCATTCAGTACTTC.

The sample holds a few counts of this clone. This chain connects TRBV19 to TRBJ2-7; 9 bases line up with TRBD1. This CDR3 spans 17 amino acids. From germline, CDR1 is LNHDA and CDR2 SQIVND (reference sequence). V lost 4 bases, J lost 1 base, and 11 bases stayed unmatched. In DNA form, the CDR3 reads TGTGCCAGTAGTACCGTTGGGCGGGACAGGGTATCCTACGAGCAGTACTTC. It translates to CASSTVGRDRVSYEQYF.

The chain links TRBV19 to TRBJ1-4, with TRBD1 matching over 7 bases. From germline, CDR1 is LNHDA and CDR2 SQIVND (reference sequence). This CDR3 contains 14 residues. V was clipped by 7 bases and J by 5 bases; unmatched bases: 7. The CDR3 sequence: CASMTTGLNEKLFF. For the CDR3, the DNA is TGTGCCAGTATGACGACAGGGCTAAATGAAAAACTGTTTTTT.

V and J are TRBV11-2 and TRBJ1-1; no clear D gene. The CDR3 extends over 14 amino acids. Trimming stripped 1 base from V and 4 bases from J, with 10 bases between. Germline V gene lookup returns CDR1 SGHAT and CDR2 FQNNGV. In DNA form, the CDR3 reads TGTGCCAGCAGCTTAGTCACTATGGGCACTGAAGCTTTCTTT. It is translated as CASSLVTMGTEAFF.

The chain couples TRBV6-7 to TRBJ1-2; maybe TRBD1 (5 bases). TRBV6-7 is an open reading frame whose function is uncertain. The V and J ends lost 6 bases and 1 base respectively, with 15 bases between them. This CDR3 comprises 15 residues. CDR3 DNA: TGTGCCAGCAGCCCGACCGAAGGGGTTAACTATGGCTACACCTTC. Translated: CASSPTEGVNYGYTF.

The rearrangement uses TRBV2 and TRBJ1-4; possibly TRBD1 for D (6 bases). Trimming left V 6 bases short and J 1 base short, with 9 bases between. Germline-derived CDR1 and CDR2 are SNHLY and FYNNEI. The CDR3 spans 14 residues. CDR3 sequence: CASSKTGTNEKLFF. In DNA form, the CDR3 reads TGTGCCAGCAGCAAGACAGGAACTAATGAAAAACTGTTTTTT.